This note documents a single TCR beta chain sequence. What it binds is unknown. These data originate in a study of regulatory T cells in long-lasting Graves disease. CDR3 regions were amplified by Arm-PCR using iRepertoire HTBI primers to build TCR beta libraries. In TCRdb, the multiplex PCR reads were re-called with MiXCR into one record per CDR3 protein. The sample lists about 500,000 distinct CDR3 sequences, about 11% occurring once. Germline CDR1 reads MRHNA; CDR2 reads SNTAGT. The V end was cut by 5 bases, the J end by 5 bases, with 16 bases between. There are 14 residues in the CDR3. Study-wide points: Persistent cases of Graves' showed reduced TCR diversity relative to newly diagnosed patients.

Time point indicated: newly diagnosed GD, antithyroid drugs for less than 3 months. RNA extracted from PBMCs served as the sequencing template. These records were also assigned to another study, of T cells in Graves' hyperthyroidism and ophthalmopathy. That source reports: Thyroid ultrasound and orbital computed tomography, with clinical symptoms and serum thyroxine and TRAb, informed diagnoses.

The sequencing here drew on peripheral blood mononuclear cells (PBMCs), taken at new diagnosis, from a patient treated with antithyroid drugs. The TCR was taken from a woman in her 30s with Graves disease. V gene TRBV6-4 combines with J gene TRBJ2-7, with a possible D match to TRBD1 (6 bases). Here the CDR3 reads CASSCRDRIHEQYF. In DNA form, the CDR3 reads TGTGCCAGCAGTTGCCGTGACAGGATCCACGAGCAGTACTTC.